The T cell receptor (beta chain) under discussion was sequenced for a study of blood T cells in healthy people across ages. Findings and limits, study-wide: A greater number of naive CD4+ cells and higher diversity distinguished long-lived donors from aged donors. The study lacked donor CMV status, which possibly confounded expanded clonotype changes.

The CDR3 loop spans 17 amino acids. Germline V gene lookup returns CDR1 SGHRS and CDR2 YFSETQ. Trimming at V came to 4 bases and at J to 4 bases, leaving 15 bases not matched to a gene. On this clonotype itself: Its antigen is not known.

Primers used in a second PCR of about 7 to 12 cycles were a sample-barcoded 5' primer and a J-beta primer mix. TCRdb called the 5' RACE reads again in MiXCR, with one record for every CDR3 protein. The sample includes around 1,500,000 distinct CDR3 sequences, about 30% of them seen just once. Isolation per sample recovered at least 6.5 million PBMCs. Total RNA extracted from each sample amounted to at least 5.5 micrograms. The sample taken for sequencing was blood. This clonotype was sampled from a woman aged 25 to 39 in good health. The chain has TRBV5-1 and TRBJ2-5; 8 nucleotides agree with TRBD2. CDR3 bases: TGCGCCAGCAGCCCCCACCTTAGCGGGGTGAGAGGAGAGACCCAGTACTTC. Translating it yields CASSPHLSGVRGETQYF.